This entry lists 7 T cell receptor beta chains sequenced from one sample in a study of human T cells and chemical hapten exposure. Stated time point: pre-sensitization, week 0. The treatment is: therapeutic diphenylcyclopropenone sensitization with weekly scalp DPC. TCRdb re-derived calls from the RACE reads in MiXCR, one entry per CDR3 protein. The table has about 80,000 distinct CDR3 sequences, about 15% seen once. The sample here was whole blood, taken in connection with sensitization to the hapten diphenylcyclopropenone (DPC). The receptors derive from a woman aged 45-60 years with alopecia areata. Some clones in this sample may be carry-over from other donors' samples.

The table lists this clonotype with a few counts. This rearrangement joins TRBV10-2 to TRBJ1-1; D ambiguous. V lost 5 bases, J lost 1 base, and 8 bases lay in between. The CDR3 loop spans 13 amino acids. Germline V CDR1 and CDR2: WSHSY, SAAADI. This CDR3 is CASSSPANTEAFF. CDR3 nucleotide sequence: TGCGCCAGCAGTTCCCCGGCGAACACTGAAGCTTTCTTT.

This clonotype was counted only a few times. This chain links TRBV3-2 with TRBJ1-2. TRBV3-2 is a documented pseudogene. The CDR3 spans 11 residues. CDR3 region: CASSQDQGSTF. The DNA of the CDR3 is TGTGCCAGCAGCCAAGATCAGGGTAGCACCTTC.

V usage is TRBV11-3 and J usage is TRBJ1-1, with D possibly being TRBD1 (5 bases). Trimming took 5 bases from V and 3 from J, leaving 16 bases between them. Germline loops: CDR1 SGHNT, CDR2 YENEEA. The CDR3 sequence is 15 residues long. CDR3 nucleotide sequence: TGTGCCAGCAGCCCTTCACCAGGGTCGGACACTGAAGCTTTCTTT. This translates into CASSPSPGSDTEAFF.

This clonotype has at least ten counts. The gene calls are TRBV28 and TRBJ2-2; D not resolved. The length of the CDR3 is 16 residues. The ends were cut back, 2 bases at V and 4 bases at J, with 14 bases in the middle. CDR1 is MDHEN, CDR2 SYDVKM, per germline. The CDR3 DNA sequence: TGTGCCAGCAGTTTAGTCACTCAATGGGGCACCGGGGAGCTGTTTTTT. Protein: CASSLVTQWGTGELFF.

This rearrangement joins TRBV19 to TRBJ1-1; the D is unclear. This CDR3 has 17 amino acids. V was clipped by 5 bases and J by 4 bases, with 23 bases between them. Germline V gene sequence: CDR1 LNHDA, CDR2 SQIVND (reference sequence). CDR3 in amino acids: CASSFPREYDGTTEAFF. The CDR3, as DNA: TGTGCCAGTAGTTTTCCCCGCGAATACGACGGAACCACTGAAGCTTTCTTT.

Points on this clonotype: This could be a read error, since a much larger clone is one nucleotide away. This chain uses TRBV3-1 with TRBJ2-7; D not certain. V lost 1 base, J lost 2 bases, and 0 bases lay in between. The CDR3 totals 11 residues. The germline V gene encodes CDR1 LGHDT and CDR2 YNNKEL (reference sequence). The CDR3 nucleotides read TGTGCCAGCAGCCAAGCCTACGAGCAGTACTTC. Translated, it gives CASSQAYEQYF.

In this sample, this clonotype turned up a few times. This chain connects TRBV12-3 or TRBV12-4 to TRBJ1-1; D unresolved. The V end lost 1 base, the J end lost 8 bases, and 5 bases lay between the germline ends. The CDR3 loop spans 11 amino acids. The CDR3 here is CASSLVREAFF. The CDR3 DNA reads TGTGCCAGCAGTTTAGTGCGGGAAGCTTTCTTT.